The 23 T cell receptor beta chains reported below all come from one sample, sequenced in a study of T cells after yellow fever vaccination. TCRdb fed the 5' RACE reads into MiXCR, producing one record per CDR3 protein. The table lists 550,000 or so distinct CDR3 sequences, about a fifth of them singletons. Sample: PBMCs, taken 15 days after the yellow fever booster vaccination. The origin of the receptors is a man in his thirties or forties who received the YFV17D yellow fever vaccine.

The J gene is TRBJ2-7, the V gene TRBV7-8; no clear D. This CDR3 contains 13 residues. Germline CDR1 is SGHVS and CDR2 is FQNEAQ. The V gene lost 2 bases and the J gene lost 3 bases, with 8 bases spanning the gap. CDR3 protein: CASSLRQIYEQYF. The CDR3 nucleotides read TGTGCCAGCAGCTTACGCCAGATCTACGAGCAGTACTTC.

In its sample, this clonotype was seen once. The chain links TRBV12-3 or TRBV12-4 to TRBJ2-7; 11 bases are shared with TRBD2. This CDR3 spans 19 amino acids. With 4 bases clipped from V and 3 bases from J, the junction kept 17 bases outside the gene matches. The CDR3 coding sequence is TGTGCCAGCAGTTCCCGGGCCACTAGCGGGAGTGGTCGGAACTACGAGCAGTACTTC. This encodes CASSSRATSGSGRNYEQYF.

This clonotype was detected only a few times. This rearrangement joins TRBV10-2 to TRBJ2-3, with 10 bases matching TRBD2. With V trimmed by 0 bases and J by 2 bases, 8 bases remained unmatched. Germline V gives CDR1 WSHSY, CDR2 SAAADI. The CDR3 is made up of 18 amino acids. In DNA form, the CDR3 reads TGCGCCAGCAGTGAGTCGATGCTAGCGGGAGTGCACACAGATACGCAGTATTTT. Protein: CASSESMLAGVHTDTQYF.

Note on this clonotype: The junction and the germline gene differ at one end; a read error may be behind it. This rearrangement joins TRBV29-1 to TRBJ1-4, with a possible D match to TRBD1 (6 bases). Germline CDR1 reads SQVTM; CDR2 reads ANQGSEA. The length of the CDR3 is 11 residues. The CDR3 DNA reads as TGCAGCGTTTTTCGTGCAGGGGATTTCGTTTTT. It translates to CSVFRAGDFVF.

The chain has TRBV4-3 and TRBJ2-7; 9 nucleotides match TRBD2. The J segment lost 5 bases and the V segment lost 0 bases, leaving 5 bases of the junction unmatched. The germline V gene encodes CDR1 LGHNA and CDR2 YSLEER. The CDR3 loop spans 15 amino acids. The CDR3 coding sequence is TGCGCCAGCAGCCAAGATATAGCGGGAGCCAACGAGCAGTACTTC. The encoded protein is CASSQDIAGANEQYF.

This clonotype has more than one count but fewer than ten. This rearrangement joins TRBV15 to TRBJ1-1; D is undetermined. CDR1 and CDR2 from the germline V gene are LNHNV and YYDKDF (reference sequence). The V gene lost 0 bases and the J gene lost 4 bases, with 6 bases spanning the gap. This CDR3 has 13 amino acids. The CDR3 loop reads CATSRDLSTEAFF. In DNA form, the CDR3 reads TGTGCCACCAGCAGAGACCTCTCCACTGAAGCTTTCTTT.

CDR3 amino acids: CASRGEGTQYF. As DNA, the CDR3 is TGTGCCAGCCGGGGCGAGGGGACCCAGTACTTC. The rearrangement joins TRBV12-3 or TRBV12-4 to TRBJ2-5; D is possibly TRBD1 or TRBD2 (5 bases each). With 8 bases removed from V and 7 bases from J, the gap between germline ends came to 11 bases. CDR3 size: 11 residues.

This clonotype was counted only a few times. The genes are TRBV6-2 or TRBV6-3 and TRBJ2-7; 9 bases align to TRBD2. CDR3 length: 14 residues. Germline loops: CDR1 MNHEY, CDR2 SVGEGT. V was pared by 10 bases and J by 2 bases, with 9 bases of the junction left unmatched. This CDR3 reads CATGPIAGAYEQYF. In nucleotides, the CDR3 is TGTGCCACCGGTCCGATAGCGGGAGCCTACGAGCAGTACTTC.

The chain uses TRBV7-2 and TRBJ1-1; D call uncertain. Trimming shortened V by 5 bases and J by 7 bases, and 17 bases separated the two germline ends. This CDR3 contains 14 residues. The germline V gene has CDR1 SGHTA and CDR2 FQGNSA. CDR3 DNA: TGTGCCAGCAGCCTCGGGGTACAGTCATATGAAGCTTTCTTT. Protein: CASSLGVQSYEAFF.

This clonotype has more than one count but fewer than ten. This chain connects TRBV12-3 or TRBV12-4 to TRBJ1-1, with D possibly TRBD1 on 5 matching bases. The CDR3 covers 14 residues. Trimming removed 8 bases from V and 3 bases from J, with 16 bases in between. The CDR3 DNA sequence: TGTGCCAGCGAGGGAGCGGGGGGGTACACTGAAGCTTTCTTT. Its translation is CASEGAGGYTEAFF.

This clonotype has a handful of counts. The rearrangement links TRBV27 to TRBJ2-7; TRBD2 is a possible D gene (5 bases). Germline V lookup: CDR1 MNHEY, CDR2 SMNVEV (reference sequence). This CDR3 contains 17 residues. Trimming took off 2 bases at V and 1 base at J, with 18 bases between the two ends. The CDR3, as DNA: TGTGCCAGCAGTTTACGTAGGACCGGCCCGGGGTCCTACGAGCAGTACTTC. It specifies CASSLRRTGPGSYEQYF.

This clonotype was counted only a few times. This chain uses TRBV5-1 with TRBJ2-1; 7 bases are shared with TRBD2. The CDR3 is made up of 14 amino acids. Germline CDR1 SGHRS, CDR2 YFSETQ. V was pared by 8 bases and J by 0 bases, with 5 bases of the junction left unmatched. The DNA of the CDR3 is TGCGCCAGTAAAGGCGGGAGCTCCTACAATGAGCAGTTCTTC. The encoded protein is CASKGGSSYNEQFF.

This clonotype has only a few counts. The chain is built from TRBV5-1 and TRBJ2-7; TRBD1 is a possible D gene (6 bases). The V end was cut by 5 bases, the J end by 0 bases, with 18 bases between. The CDR3 is 16 amino acids. The V gene's germline CDR1 is SGHRS and CDR2 YFSETQ. The CDR3 sequence: CASSQATGASSYEQYF. CDR3 coding DNA: TGCGCCAGCAGTCAAGCGACAGGTGCAAGCTCCTACGAGCAGTACTTC.

This clonotype has just a few counts. The CDR3 nucleotides read TGTGCCAGCAGGACCCATCCCTTCGGGCTCCGCTACGAGCAGTACTTC. Translated: CASRTHPFGLRYEQYF. The J gene is TRBJ2-7, the V gene TRBV12-3 or TRBV12-4; D is unresolved. This CDR3 spans 16 amino acids. V lost 6 bases to trimming and J lost 3 bases, with 21 bases between them.

This clonotype was picked up a small number of times. The chain couples TRBV20-1 to TRBJ1-5; 9 bases are shared with TRBD1. V lost 2 bases, J lost 7 bases, and 9 bases stayed unmatched. The CDR3 has 15 amino acids. Germline V gene data show CDR1 as DFQATT and CDR2 as SNEGSKA (reference sequence). The CDR3 sequence is CSARSTGGGRQPQHF. The CDR3 bases are TGCAGTGCTAGATCTACAGGGGGCGGGAGGCAGCCCCAGCATTTT.

This clonotype occurred a few times. The rearrangement links TRBV30 to TRBJ2-3, with TRBD2 as a possible D gene (6 bases). This CDR3 has 15 residues. CDR1 and CDR2 (germline): GTSNPN, SVGIG (reference sequence). Trimming removed 0 bases at V and 2 bases at J, with 12 bases between. DNA for the CDR3: TGTGCCTGGAGTGTTGGGGGGTCGGACACAGATACGCAGTATTTT. Protein: CAWSVGGSDTDTQYF.

J is TRBJ2-2 and V is TRBV21-1; TRBD2, the D gene given by the table, was not confirmed from the DNA. TRBV21-1 is marked as a pseudogene. The CDR3 extends over 15 amino acids. CDR3 coding DNA: TGTGCCAGCAGCGCAGGGACCTTCAACACCGGGGAGCTGTTTTTT. It specifies CASSAGTFNTGELFF.

The J gene is TRBJ2-7, the V gene TRBV7-6; 8 bases match TRBD1. The CDR3 length is 14 residues. Germline loops: CDR1 SGHVS, CDR2 FNYEAQ. The V and J ends lost 6 bases and 7 bases, in that order; junction bases with no gene match: 11. CDR3 bases: TGTGCCAGCAGATCCGGGACAGGAAATCAGGAGCAGTACTTC. Translation gives CASRSGTGNQEQYF.

The gene calls are TRBV12-3 or TRBV12-4 and TRBJ2-1; 7 bases are shared with TRBD2. J gave up 7 bases and V 6 bases, and 9 bases lay outside the gene matches. This CDR3 contains 14 residues. CDR3 loop: CASSLSSGRNEQFF. The DNA for the CDR3 is TGTGCCAGCAGCCTGTCTAGCGGAAGAAATGAGCAGTTCTTC.

The chain recombines TRBV20-1 with TRBJ2-1; 10 nucleotides line up with TRBD2. The CDR3 totals 17 residues. The germline gives CDR1 DFQATT, CDR2 SNEGSKA (reference sequence). The V and J ends lost 3 bases and 7 bases, in that order; junction bases with no gene match: 15. The CDR3 region has the DNA TGCAGTGCTAGGGTTCTAGGTTCTAGCGGGAGAAGGAATGAGCAGTTCTTC. Translated: CSARVLGSSGRRNEQFF.

There are a few counts of this clonotype. The rearrangement joins TRBV6-5 to TRBJ2-1, with TRBD2 matching 13 bases. The ends lost 3 bases at V and 7 bases at J; junction bases unmatched: 9. The germline V gene encodes CDR1 MNHEY and CDR2 SVGAGI. The CDR3 contains 17 residues. CDR3 coding DNA: TGTGCCAGCAGTTATGGCACTAGCGGGAGGGCCTTAAATGAGCAGTTCTTC. Its protein is CASSYGTSGRALNEQFF.

The chain recombines TRBV12-3 or TRBV12-4 with TRBJ2-7, with unresolved D. The ends were cut back, 6 bases at V and 7 bases at J, with 13 bases in the middle. There are 12 residues in the CDR3. The CDR3 nucleotides are TGTGCCAGCAGCCGGCCTCCTGGAGAGCAGTACTTC. Its translation is CASSRPPGEQYF.

This clonotype occurred a few times. V is TRBV29-1 and J is TRBJ2-7; 13 bases agree with TRBD2. Germline CDR1 reads SQVTM; CDR2 reads ANQGSEA. The trim removed 3 bases at V and 5 bases at J, leaving 4 bases unmatched. The CDR3 length is 14 residues. CDR3 coding DNA: TGCAGCGTTGAGGGGACTAGCGGGACGAACGAGCAGTACTTC. This sequence encodes CSVEGTSGTNEQYF.